A single sample gave rise to the 26 T cell receptor beta chains below, sequenced in a study of T-cell reconstitution after alpha-beta-depleted transplantation in children. Preparation of the TCRbeta library was carried out with unique molecular identifiers. TCRdb re-analysed the PCR reads in MiXCR, keeping a single row per CDR3 protein. The sample has more than 500,000 distinct CDR3 sequences, over 9.5% seen once; the top ten hold 12% to 15%. This sample comprised PBMCs, mostly from graft donor cells, obtained 180 days after TCRalphabeta/CD19-depleted stem cell transplant. Receptors originate from a female patient aged 2-9 years who had a stem cell transplant for aplastic anemia, so the T cells may come from the graft donor.

This clonotype showed up just a few times. V gene TRBV12-3 or TRBV12-4 combines with J gene TRBJ1-5; D may be TRBD1 (6 bases). With 3 bases removed from V and 3 bases from J, the gap between germline ends came to 15 bases. The CDR3 sequence is 16 residues long. The CDR3 sequence is CASSFGSGVLNQPQHF. The CDR3 coding sequence is TGTGCCAGCAGTTTCGGTTCAGGGGTACTCAATCAGCCCCAGCATTTT.

V is TRBV6-5 and J is TRBJ2-7; TRBD2 matches at 11 bases. The ends lost 0 bases at V and 6 bases at J; junction bases unmatched: 7. This CDR3 spans 16 amino acids. Germline CDR1 reads MNHEY; CDR2 reads SVGAGI. As DNA, the CDR3 is TGTGCCAGCAGTTACTCGAGGACTAGCGGGCGACTCGAGCAGTACTTC. It is translated as CASSYSRTSGRLEQYF.

This clonotype has a handful of counts. The CDR3 DNA reads as TGTGCCAGCTCACCAAAATTAGCGGGAGATTCCTACAATGAGCAGTTCTTC. It codes for CASSPKLAGDSYNEQFF. The chain links TRBV18 to TRBJ2-1, with 9 bases aligning to TRBD2. CDR3 length: 17 residues. Germline V gene sequence: CDR1 KGHSH, CDR2 LQKENI. Losses at the gene ends were 2 bases for V and 1 base for J; bases not matched to a gene: 6.

This clonotype has only a few counts. This chain joins TRBV27 and TRBJ2-1, with 12 bases that match TRBD2. J was trimmed by 2 bases and V by 3 bases; bases with no gene match: 8. This CDR3 is built from 18 residues. CDR1 is MNHEY and CDR2 is SMNVEV in the germline V gene (reference sequence). Written as DNA, the CDR3 is TGTGCCAGCAGTTTTCGACTAGCGGGAGAACTTCCCTACAATGAGCAGTTCTTC. Translation: CASSFRLAGELPYNEQFF.

This chain uses TRBV19 with TRBJ2-1, with 11 positions matching TRBD2. Germline CDR1 and CDR2: LNHDA and SQIVND (reference sequence). The CDR3 spans 13 residues. After removal of 8 bases from V and 13 bases from J, the junction contained 10 bases not matched to a gene. The CDR3 region has the DNA TGTGCCAGTGATAGCGGGAGGGCCTGGTACCAGTTCTTC. It yields the protein CASDSGRAWYQFF.

This clonotype was detected many times. The V gene is TRBV7-2, the J gene TRBJ1-1; no firm D call. Deletions cut 6 bases from V and 5 bases from J, with 19 bases between. Germline V gives CDR1 SGHTA, CDR2 FQGNSA. This CDR3 has 15 residues. CDR3 sequence reads: CASSTRGYRGTEAFF. The CDR3 DNA sequence: TGTGCCAGCAGTACAAGAGGTTACCGAGGAACTGAAGCTTTCTTT.

There are a few counts of this clonotype. The genes are TRBV6-2 or TRBV6-3 and TRBJ2-1; D is unclear. The CDR3 consists of 12 residues. The germline CDR1 and CDR2 sequences are MNHEY and SVGEGT. Trimming removed 2 bases from V and 5 bases from J, with 4 bases in between. The DNA for the CDR3 is TGTGCCAGCAGTTACGAAGACAATGAGCAGTTCTTC. The encoded protein is CASSYEDNEQFF.

This rearrangement joins TRBV5-1 to TRBJ2-3, with TRBD1 matching over 7 bases. This CDR3 region has 16 residues. In germline, CDR1 is SGHRS, CDR2 YFSETQ. The V gene end was trimmed by 4 bases and the J gene end by 2 bases; junction bases not matched to a gene: 10. The CDR3 sequence is CASSPRTGTNTDTQYF. DNA of the CDR3: TGCGCCAGCAGCCCTAGGACAGGTACCAACACAGATACGCAGTATTTT.

This clonotype showed up just a few times. This chain joins TRBV9 and TRBJ2-6; D is unclear. The CDR3 spans 18 residues. Germline CDR1 and CDR2: SGDLS and YYNGEE. Trimming removed 2 bases from V and 4 bases from J, with 19 bases in between. CDR3: CASSVKNSSGDGANVLTF. In DNA form, the CDR3 reads TGTGCCAGCAGCGTCAAGAATTCGTCAGGTGACGGGGCCAACGTCCTGACTTTC.

The chain links TRBV15 to TRBJ2-7, with D perhaps TRBD2 (6 bases). CDR1 and CDR2 (germline): LNHNV, YYDKDF (reference sequence). Trimming removed 3 bases from V and 0 bases from J, with 15 bases in between. The CDR3 consists of 16 residues. CDR3 DNA: TGTGCCACCAGCAGGAGAGGGGAGGTGAGCTCCTACGAGCAGTACTTC. Protein sequence: CATSRRGEVSSYEQYF. The whole variable domain, filled in from reference TRBV15 and TRBJ2-7, reads DAMVIQNPRYQVTQFGKPVTLSCSQTLNHNVMYWYQQKSSQAPKLLFHYYDKDFNNEADTPDNFQSRRPNTSFCFLDIRSPGLGDTAMYLCATSRRGEVSSYEQYFGPGTRLTVT.

The rearrangement joins TRBV6-5 to TRBJ2-5, with D hard to call. Germline V CDR1 and CDR2: MNHEY, SVGAGI. Trimming pared 0 bases from V and 0 bases from J, leaving 8 bases between. The CDR3 consists of 15 residues. For the CDR3, the DNA is TGTGCCAGCAGTTACTCGGTGTTATACCAAGAGACCCAGTACTTC. Translation gives CASSYSVLYQETQYF.

The table lists this clonotype with a few counts. DNA for the CDR3: TGCAGTGCTAGAGATGAGGTTTTGGGCACCGGGGAGCTGTTTTTT. Encoded protein: CSARDEVLGTGELFF. The rearrangement uses TRBV20-1 and TRBJ2-2, with no clear D. The CDR3 consists of 15 residues. The V and J ends lost 0 bases and 4 bases respectively, with 12 bases between them. From germline, CDR1 is DFQATT and CDR2 SNEGSKA (reference sequence).

The rearrangement uses TRBV2 and TRBJ1-2, with D perhaps TRBD1 (6 bases). The CDR3 totals 12 residues. Trimming left V 11 bases short and J 6 bases short, with 16 bases between. CDR1 and CDR2 (germline): SNHLY, FYNNEI. The CDR3 DNA follows: TGTGCCTGCTGGGGGGGGGCGAATGGCTACACCTTC. Protein sequence: CACWGGANGYTF.

In this sample, this clonotype turned up a few times. The rearrangement uses TRBV3-1 and TRBJ2-7; 15 nucleotides align to TRBD2. CDR1 and CDR2 (germline): LGHDT, YNNKEL (reference sequence). The ends lost 7 bases at V and 7 bases at J; junction bases unmatched: 2. The CDR3 is made up of 13 amino acids. CDR3 amino acids: CASKGLAGGEQYF. Written as DNA, the CDR3 is TGTGCCAGCAAAGGACTAGCGGGAGGGGAGCAGTACTTC.

This clonotype was observed a handful of times. The gene calls are TRBV27 and TRBJ2-4; D call uncertain. The CDR3 is 13 amino acids. The ends were cut back, 6 bases at V and 0 bases at J, with 6 bases in the middle. Per the germline V gene, CDR1 is MNHEY and CDR2 is SMNVEV (reference sequence). CDR3 residues: CASSPLAKNIQYF. As DNA, the CDR3 is TGTGCCAGCAGCCCGCTAGCCAAAAACATTCAGTACTTC.

This chain uses TRBV11-2 with TRBJ2-7; maybe TRBD2 (6 bases). V was clipped by 2 bases and J by 3 bases, with 14 bases between them. Germline V lookup: CDR1 SGHAT, CDR2 FQNNGV. This CDR3 comprises 15 residues. The CDR3 is CASSLSDSGIYEQYF. The DNA for the CDR3 is TGTGCCAGCAGCTTATCCGATAGCGGAATCTACGAGCAGTACTTC.

This clonotype was seen many times. The chain joins TRBV29-1 to TRBJ2-3; D might be TRBD2 (6 bases). Germline-derived CDR1 and CDR2 are SQVTM and ANQGSEA. The CDR3 has 14 amino acids. The V and J ends lost 0 bases and 1 base respectively, with 8 bases between them. CDR3 DNA: TGCAGCGTTGAAGACAGGAGGGGCACAGATACGCAGTATTTT. It translates to CSVEDRRGTDTQYF.

This clonotype showed up just a few times. The rearrangement uses TRBV6-1 and TRBJ2-7, with TRBD1 matching over 12 bases. This CDR3 contains 19 residues. Trimming took 7 bases from V and 3 from J; bases not matched to a gene: 19. CDR1 is MNHNS and CDR2 is SASEGT in the germline V gene. Here the CDR3 reads CASNAPGTGGLAGVYEQYF. The CDR3 DNA sequence: TGTGCCAGCAATGCGCCCGGGACAGGGGGCCTAGCGGGAGTCTACGAGCAGTACTTC.

The chain joins TRBV6-2 or TRBV6-3 to TRBJ2-1; 11 bases agree with TRBD2. This CDR3 is built from 22 residues. Trimming took 2 bases from V and 6 from J; bases not matched to a gene: 24. The germline V gene encodes CDR1 MNHEY and CDR2 SVGEGT. Here the CDR3 DNA reads TGTGCCAGCAGTTACAACGCCGGGACAAACTTCTTTAGCGGGAGGGGGGTCAATGAGCAGTTCTTC. Its protein product is CASSYNAGTNFFSGRGVNEQFF.

DNA for the CDR3: TGTGCCAGCAGCTTTCCGGGACAGGTTAGCAATCAGCCCCAGCATTTT. Encoded protein: CASSFPGQVSNQPQHF. The chain recombines TRBV6-2 or TRBV6-3 with TRBJ1-5, with 8 bases matching TRBD1. Germline V gene sequence: CDR1 MNHEY, CDR2 SVGEGT. With V trimmed by 6 bases and J by 0 bases, 7 bases remained unmatched. The CDR3 extends over 16 amino acids.

This clonotype was counted only a few times. This chain links TRBV7-2 with TRBJ2-1; 8 bases align to TRBD1. Unmatched junction bases numbered 8, after V lost 7 bases and J lost 0 bases. The CDR3 is 16 residues long. The germline V gene has CDR1 SGHTA and CDR2 FQGNSA. CDR3: CASIIRTGSSYNEQFF. The CDR3, as DNA: TGTGCCAGCATCATAAGGACAGGGAGCTCCTACAATGAGCAGTTCTTC. Full variable domain (remainder filled in from reference TRBV7-2 and TRBJ2-1): GAGVSQSPSNKVTEKGKDVELRCDPISGHTALYWYRQSLGQGLEFLIYFQGNSAPDKSGLPSDRFSAERTGGSVSTLTIQRTQQEDSAVYLCASIIRTGSSYNEQFFGPGTRLTVL.

This clonotype was counted between two and nine times. This rearrangement joins TRBV25-1 to TRBJ2-3; no reliable D call. The V end was cut by 0 bases, the J end by 4 bases, with 20 bases between. The CDR3 loop spans 18 amino acids. Germline CDR1 reads MGHDK; CDR2 reads SYGVNS. CDR3 nucleotides: TGTGCCAGCAGTGAATACTCCACCGAACACCTCCCTGCAGATACGCAGTATTTT. Amino acids: CASSEYSTEHLPADTQYF.

This clonotype was seen only a few times. The V gene is TRBV6-1, the J gene TRBJ2-1; TRBD2 might be the D (5 bases). V lost 4 bases to trimming and J lost 0 bases, with 16 bases between them. Germline V CDR1 and CDR2: MNHNS, SASEGT. The CDR3 has 17 amino acids. CDR3 in DNA: TGTGCCAGCAGTGGACTACCCCCGGAGAGCTCCTACAATGAGCAGTTCTTC. Amino acids: CASSGLPPESSYNEQFF.

The V and J genes are TRBV7-2 and TRBJ2-5; D remains unclear. The V and J ends lost 1 base and 2 bases respectively, with 23 bases between them. CDR1 and CDR2 from the germline V gene are SGHTA and FQGNSA. This CDR3 is 19 amino acids long. The CDR3 region has the DNA TGTGCCAGCAGCTTAGGGCCGTTTAGAGGTCCCCCGTCGCAAGAGACCCAGTACTTC. This gives the protein CASSLGPFRGPPSQETQYF. The complete variable domain, with remaining parts taken from reference TRBV7-2 and TRBJ2-5, reads GAGVSQSPSNKVTEKGKDVELRCDPISGHTALYWYRQSLGQGLEFLIYFQGNSAPDKSGLPSDRFSAERTGGSVSTLTIQRTQQEDSAVYLCASSLGPFRGPPSQETQYFGPGTRLLVL.

The chain is built from TRBV12-3 or TRBV12-4 and TRBJ2-7; D is uncertain. This CDR3 is built from 13 residues. In DNA form, the CDR3 reads TGTGCCATCAGTTTAAACGACCGTTGGGAGCAGTACGTC. Translation: CAISLNDRWEQYV.

The rearrangement joins TRBV30 to TRBJ1-3; D call uncertain. From germline, CDR1 is GTSNPN and CDR2 SVGIG (reference sequence). Trimming left V 3 bases short and J 3 bases short, with 9 bases between. This CDR3 is 13 amino acids long. The chain's CDR3 is CAWSPSRGNTIYF. As DNA, the CDR3 is TGTGCCTGGAGCCCTAGTCGTGGAAACACCATATATTTT.